Listed here are 27 T cell receptor beta chains from one sample, sequenced in a study of control samples from healthy donors and cancer patients. Repertoires were generated with immunoSEQ multiplex PCR, while TCRdb's copy carries only in-frame clones and drops some. The sample comprises tens of thousands of clones, about 87% of which are singletons, and 13% to 15% rests with the top ten. Sequenced input: blood. The receptor source for this set is a woman in her 70s in good health.

The chain joins TRBV2 to TRBJ1-1; D is unresolved. The CDR3 is 15 residues long. Germline lookup yields CDR1 SNHLY and CDR2 FYNNEI. Trimming pared 7 bases from V and 0 bases from J, leaving 15 bases between. The CDR3 spells CASMGDTLMNTEAFF. Written as DNA, the CDR3 is TGTGCCAGCATGGGAGACACGTTAATGAACACTGAAGCTTTCTTT.

The V gene is TRBV9, the J gene TRBJ1-1; D not certain. This CDR3 spans 13 amino acids. Germline CDR1 reads SGDLS; CDR2 reads YYNGEE. With 6 bases removed from V and 3 bases from J, the gap between germline ends came to 12 bases. CDR3: CASKGPLDTEAFF. CDR3 nucleotides: TGTGCCAGCAAGGGCCCTTTGGACACTGAAGCTTTCTTT.

The chain couples TRBV27 to TRBJ1-2, with D tentatively TRBD1 (5 bases). The germline CDR1 and CDR2 sequences are MNHEY and SMNVEV (reference sequence). V lost 5 bases, J lost 2 bases, and 9 bases lay in between. The CDR3 length is 13 residues. DNA of the CDR3: TGTGCCAGCAGTCCCCAGGGAAACTATGGCTACACCTTC. Encoded protein: CASSPQGNYGYTF.

CDR3 sequence: CASSLEGSIQETQYF. CDR3 DNA: TGTGCCAGCAGCTTGGAGGGATCTATCCAAGAGACCCAGTACTTC. This chain joins TRBV5-4 and TRBJ2-5, with D uncertain. Germline V CDR1 and CDR2: SGHNT, YYREEE (reference sequence). The CDR3 spans 15 residues. V was shortened by 0 bases and J by 1 base, with 10 bases between the two germline ends.

The chain links TRBV6-2 or TRBV6-3 to TRBJ1-1; D not certain. This CDR3 is 12 amino acids long. In germline, CDR1 is MNHEY, CDR2 SVGEGT. V lost 3 bases and J lost 3, with 5 bases in between. This CDR3 is CASSYSDTEAFF. CDR3 DNA sequence: TGTGCCAGCAGTTATTCGGACACTGAAGCTTTCTTT.

J is TRBJ1-2 and V is TRBV14, with 8 bases lining up with TRBD1. V was pared by 4 bases and J by 8 bases, with 6 bases of the junction left unmatched. The CDR3 spans 13 residues. Germline V gene sequence: CDR1 SGHDN, CDR2 FVKESK. The CDR3 here is CASSPTGVGGYTF. Written as DNA, the CDR3 is TGTGCCAGCAGCCCGACAGGGGTCGGGGGCTACACCTTC.

This clone was picked up many times. The rearrangement uses TRBV19 and TRBJ1-5; 8 nucleotides line up with TRBD1. The V segment lost 8 bases and the J segment 2 bases; nucleotides outside the gene matches: 5. Germline values: CDR1 LNHDA, CDR2 SQIVND (reference sequence). The CDR3 has 14 amino acids. CDR3 DNA: TGTGCCAGTGAGACAGGGGACGGCAATCAGCCCCAGCATTTT. This translates into CASETGDGNQPQHF.

The V call is TRBV19, the J call TRBJ2-1; D perhaps matches TRBD2 (6 bases). Trimming removed 3 bases from V and 2 bases from J, with 14 bases in between. Germline V gene sequence: CDR1 LNHDA, CDR2 SQIVND (reference sequence). The CDR3 has 16 residues. The CDR3 DNA sequence: TGTGCCAGTAGTATCGATAGCGGCCGAACCTACAATGAGCAGTTCTTC. As protein: CASSIDSGRTYNEQFF.

The chain has TRBV3-1 (or the pseudogene TRBV3-2) and TRBJ2-3; 8 bases fit TRBD2. Looked up from germline, CDR1 is LGHDT and CDR2 is YNNKEL (reference sequence). The CDR3 spans 15 residues. J lost 5 bases, V lost 2 bases, and 6 bases had no gene match. The CDR3 here is CASSQMGRGGDTQYF. The DNA of the CDR3 is TGTGCCAGCAGCCAAATGGGCCGGGGGGGAGATACGCAGTATTTT.

The V call is TRBV18, the J call TRBJ1-2; D unclear. V lost 3 bases to trimming and J lost 6 bases, with 14 bases between them. Germline CDR1 and CDR2: KGHSH and LQKENI. CDR3 length: 14 residues. The DNA for the CDR3 is TGTGCCAGCTCACCCCGGCGTGTGGGGAATGGCTACACCTTC. This translates into CASSPRRVGNGYTF. Full variable domain (rest looked up from reference TRBV18 and TRBJ1-2): NAGVMQNPRHLVRRRGQEARLRCSPMKGHSHVYWYRQLPEEGLKFMVYLQKENIIDESGMPKERFSAEFPKEGPSILRIQQVVRGDSAAYFCASSPRRVGNGYTFGSGTRLTVV.

This chain joins TRBV9 and TRBJ1-1; D is possibly TRBD1 (6 bases). Trimming took 2 bases from V and 0 from J, leaving 8 bases between them. Germline V CDR1 and CDR2: SGDLS, YYNGEE. The CDR3 runs 14 residues. CDR3 bases: TGTGCCAGCAGCGTTGGACAGCTGAACACTGAAGCTTTCTTT. Translation: CASSVGQLNTEAFF.

The chain is built from TRBV6-5 and TRBJ1-1; 7 bases are a match to TRBD1. The germline CDR1 and CDR2 sequences are MNHEY and SVGAGI. This CDR3 has 15 amino acids. Unmatched junction bases numbered 5, after V lost 0 bases and J lost 4 bases. The CDR3 region has the DNA TGTGCCAGCAGTTACTCTCAGGGGGTCCCCACTGAAGCTTTCTTT. Translated, it gives CASSYSQGVPTEAFF.

This rearrangement joins TRBV5-1 to TRBJ1-2; weak D call: TRBD1 (5 bases). Trimming stripped 4 bases from V and 1 base from J, with 14 bases between. CDR3 length equals 15 residues. Germline-derived CDR1 and CDR2 are SGHRS and YFSETQ. The CDR3 DNA reads TGCGCCAGCAGCCCGGGGGACGGCGGTAACTATGGCTACACCTTC. Residues: CASSPGDGGNYGYTF.

The rearrangement links TRBV4-1 to TRBJ1-1; D gene unclear. CDR1 and CDR2 from the germline V gene are MGHRA and YSYEKL. V was trimmed by 5 bases and J by 0 bases, leaving 13 bases between them. This CDR3 contains 15 residues. The CDR3 protein is CASSLTALMNTEAFF. Written as DNA, the CDR3 is TGCGCCAGCAGCTTAACCGCACTTATGAACACTGAAGCTTTCTTT.

This clone was picked up one time. Additional DNA sequences in this sample encode the identical CDR3. This chain links TRBV2 with TRBJ2-7; D gene uncertain. V gave up 3 bases and J gave up 4 bases, with 4 bases separating them. Germline lookup yields CDR1 SNHLY and CDR2 FYNNEI. The CDR3 is 11 residues long. CDR3 loop: CASSEGYEQYF. In DNA, the CDR3 is TGTGCCAGCAGTGAGGGGTACGAGCAGTACTTC.

The chain uses TRBV5-1 and TRBJ1-1; 12 nucleotides align to TRBD1. J gave up 6 bases and V 4 bases, and 13 bases lay outside the gene matches. Germline V gene lookup returns CDR1 SGHRS and CDR2 YFSETQ. The CDR3 sequence is 17 residues long. The CDR3 here is CASSPMGDRGLNAEAFF. CDR3 DNA sequence: TGCGCCAGCAGCCCAATGGGGGACAGGGGGCTTAACGCTGAAGCTTTCTTT.

This rearrangement joins TRBV15 to TRBJ2-5; the match to TRBD2 covers 8 bases. Germline V gene lookup returns CDR1 LNHNV and CDR2 YYDKDF (reference sequence). The CDR3 is made up of 15 amino acids. Trimming removed 0 bases from V and 5 bases from J; junction bases left unmatched: 5. This CDR3 is CATSRDRAGGETQYF. As DNA, the CDR3 is TGTGCCACCAGCAGAGATCGGGCGGGAGGTGAGACCCAGTACTTC.

The V call is TRBV30, the J call TRBJ2-5; D is undetermined. The CDR3 spans 13 residues. V was shortened by 2 bases and J by 0 bases, with 7 bases between the two germline ends. Germline V gene lookup returns CDR1 GTSNPN and CDR2 SVGIG (reference sequence). CDR3: CAWSYQYQETQYF. The CDR3 DNA follows: TGTGCCTGGAGTTATCAGTACCAAGAGACCCAGTACTTC.

V usage is TRBV7-2 and J usage is TRBJ1-6; possible D gene TRBD1, 6 bases. The V end lost 5 bases, the J end lost 6 bases, and 11 bases lay between the germline ends. The length of the CDR3 is 14 residues. Germline CDR1 and CDR2: SGHTA and FQGNSA. The DNA for the CDR3 is TGTGCCAGCAGCGCCAAACAGGGTAATTCACCCCTCCACTTT. Amino acids: CASSAKQGNSPLHF. Full variable domain (rest looked up from reference TRBV7-2 and TRBJ1-6): GAGVSQSPSNKVTEKGKDVELRCDPISGHTALYWYRQSLGQGLEFLIYFQGNSAPDKSGLPSDRFSAERTGGSVSTLTIQRTQQEDSAVYLCASSAKQGNSPLHFGNGTRLTVT.

The chain is built from TRBV6-5 and TRBJ2-2; D is possibly TRBD1 (6 bases). The CDR3 has 16 residues. Germline CDR1 MNHEY, CDR2 SVGAGI. Trimming cost V 2 bases and J 3 bases, with 13 bases left between them. CDR3 coding DNA: TGTGCCAGCAGTTACGCGACAGGTTGGGACACCGGGGAGCTGTTTTTT. Translated, it gives CASSYATGWDTGELFF.

The V call is TRBV5-1, the J call TRBJ1-1; weak D call: TRBD1 (5 bases). Germline V gives CDR1 SGHRS, CDR2 YFSETQ. Trimming shortened V by 0 bases and J by 2 bases, and 11 bases separated the two germline ends. The CDR3 is made up of 15 amino acids. CDR3 residues: CASSLGGGTNTEAFF. The DNA for the CDR3 is TGCGCCAGCAGCTTGGGAGGCGGGACTAACACTGAAGCTTTCTTT.

The chain carries TRBV5-8 and TRBJ1-5, with D perhaps TRBD1 (5 bases). Trimming shortened V by 0 bases and J by 3 bases, and 10 bases separated the two germline ends. This CDR3 contains 15 residues. The germline V gene has CDR1 SGHTS and CDR2 YDEGEE. The CDR3: CASSLGQGLNQPQHF. The CDR3 DNA follows: TGTGCCAGCAGCTTGGGGCAGGGCCTCAATCAGCCCCAGCATTTT. Variable domain in full (rest from reference TRBV5-8 and TRBJ1-5): EAGVTQSPTHLIKTRGQQATLRCSPISGHTSVYWYQQALGLGLQFLLWYDEGEERNRGNFPPRFSGRQFPNYSSELNVNALELEDSALYLCASSLGQGLNQPQHFGDGTRLSIL.

CDR3 sequence reads: CASSRTDNTGELFF. The CDR3 DNA follows: TGTGCCAGCAGCCGGACAGATAACACCGGGGAGCTGTTTTTT. The chain is built from TRBV3-1 (or the pseudogene TRBV3-2) and TRBJ2-2; D is perhaps TRBD1 (6 bases). V lost 4 bases and J lost 2, with 8 bases in between. The CDR3 contains 14 residues. From germline, CDR1 is LGHDT and CDR2 YNNKEL (reference sequence).

This clone appeared a single time. V and J are TRBV2 and TRBJ2-6; TRBD1 or TRBD2 may be the D gene (5 bases each). CDR1 is SNHLY, CDR2 FYNNEI, per germline. CDR3 size: 17 residues. V dropped 5 bases and J dropped 0 bases, with 14 bases sitting between them. The CDR3 DNA reads as TGTGCCAGCAGTACAAACCGGGGCCGCTCTGGGGCCAACGTCCTGACTTTC. Protein product: CASSTNRGRSGANVLTF.

The rearrangement links TRBV5-6 to TRBJ1-1, with 11 bases aligning to TRBD1. The V and J ends lost 4 bases and 4 bases, in that order; junction bases with no gene match: 9. From germline, CDR1 is SGHDT and CDR2 YYEEEE. This CDR3 contains 16 residues. The CDR3 sequence: CASSTGTGGGGTEAFF. CDR3 nucleotides: TGTGCCAGCAGCACTGGGACAGGGGGTGGAGGCACTGAAGCTTTCTTT.

The gene calls are TRBV5-4 and TRBJ2-2; the D gene is possibly TRBD1 (6 bases). Germline assignment: CDR1 SGHNT and CDR2 YYREEE (reference sequence). This CDR3 has 15 amino acids. V dropped 2 bases and J dropped 7 bases, with 15 bases sitting between them. The CDR3 loop is CASSLGQGRGGELFF. The CDR3, as DNA: TGTGCCAGCAGCTTAGGGCAGGGGAGAGGCGGGGAGCTGTTTTTT.

V usage is TRBV3-1 (or the pseudogene TRBV3-2) and J usage is TRBJ2-2, with 10 bases lining up with TRBD2. CDR1 is LGHDT and CDR2 is YNNKEL in the germline V gene (reference sequence). This CDR3 is 16 amino acids long. V was pared by 6 bases and J by 3 bases, with 7 bases of the junction left unmatched. Here the CDR3 reads CASSHTSGVYTGELFF. The CDR3 DNA reads as TGTGCCAGCAGTCATACTAGCGGGGTATACACCGGGGAGCTGTTTTTT.